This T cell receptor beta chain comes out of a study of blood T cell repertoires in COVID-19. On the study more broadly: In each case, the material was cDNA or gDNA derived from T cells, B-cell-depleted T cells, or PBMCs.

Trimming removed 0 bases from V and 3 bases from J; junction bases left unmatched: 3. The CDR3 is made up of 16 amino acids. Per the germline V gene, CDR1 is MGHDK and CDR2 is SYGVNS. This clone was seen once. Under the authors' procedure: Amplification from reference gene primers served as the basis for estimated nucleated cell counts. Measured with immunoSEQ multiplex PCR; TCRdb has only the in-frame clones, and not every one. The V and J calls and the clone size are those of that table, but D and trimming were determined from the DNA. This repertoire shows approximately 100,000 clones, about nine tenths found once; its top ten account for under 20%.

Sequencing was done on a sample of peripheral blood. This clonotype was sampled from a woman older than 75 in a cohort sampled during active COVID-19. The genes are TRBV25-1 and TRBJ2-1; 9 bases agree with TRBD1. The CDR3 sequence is CASSEYETGGYNEQFF. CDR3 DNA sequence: TGTGCCAGCAGTGAATACGAGACAGGGGGCTACAATGAGCAGTTCTTC.